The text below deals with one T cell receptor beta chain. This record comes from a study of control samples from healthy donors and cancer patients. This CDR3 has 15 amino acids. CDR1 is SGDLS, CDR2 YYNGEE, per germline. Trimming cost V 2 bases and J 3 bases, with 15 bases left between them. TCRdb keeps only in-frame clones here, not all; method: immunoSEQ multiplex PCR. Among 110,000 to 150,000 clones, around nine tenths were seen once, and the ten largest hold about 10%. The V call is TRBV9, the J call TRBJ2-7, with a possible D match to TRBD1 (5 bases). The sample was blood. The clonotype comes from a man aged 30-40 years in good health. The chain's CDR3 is CASSVGSQGYYEQYF. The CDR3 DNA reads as TGTGCCAGCAGCGTGGGGTCCCAGGGCTACTACGAGCAGTACTTC.